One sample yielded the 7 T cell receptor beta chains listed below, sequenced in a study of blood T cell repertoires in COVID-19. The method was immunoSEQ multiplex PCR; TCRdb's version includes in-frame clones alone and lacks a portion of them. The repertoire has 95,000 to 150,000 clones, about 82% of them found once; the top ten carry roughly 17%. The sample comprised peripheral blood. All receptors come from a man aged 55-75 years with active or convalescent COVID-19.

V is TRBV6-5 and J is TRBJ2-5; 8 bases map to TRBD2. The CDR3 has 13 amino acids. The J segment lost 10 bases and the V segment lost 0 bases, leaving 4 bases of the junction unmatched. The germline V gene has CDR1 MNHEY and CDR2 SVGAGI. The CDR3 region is CASSYSGAGDQYF. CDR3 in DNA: TGTGCCAGCAGTTACTCGGGAGCGGGAGACCAGTACTTC.

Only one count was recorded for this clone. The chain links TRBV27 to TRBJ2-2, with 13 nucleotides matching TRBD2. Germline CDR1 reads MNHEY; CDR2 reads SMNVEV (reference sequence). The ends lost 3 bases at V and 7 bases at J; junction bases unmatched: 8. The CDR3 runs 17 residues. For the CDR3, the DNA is TGTGCCAGCAGTTTCCAAGGACTAGCGGGAGACGTCGGGGAGCTGTTTTTT. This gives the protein CASSFQGLAGDVGELFF.

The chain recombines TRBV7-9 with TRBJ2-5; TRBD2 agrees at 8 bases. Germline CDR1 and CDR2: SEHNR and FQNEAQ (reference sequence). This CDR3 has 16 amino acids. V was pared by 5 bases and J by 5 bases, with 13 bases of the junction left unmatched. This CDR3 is CASSPGGPGGGETQYF. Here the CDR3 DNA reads TGTGCCAGCAGCCCGGGGGGGCCGGGAGGAGGGGAGACCCAGTACTTC.

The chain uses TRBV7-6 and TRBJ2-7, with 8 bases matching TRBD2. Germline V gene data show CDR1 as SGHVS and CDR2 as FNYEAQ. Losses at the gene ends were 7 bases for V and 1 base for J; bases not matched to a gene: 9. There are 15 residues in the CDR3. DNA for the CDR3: TGTGCCAGCAACCGGGGGGGGAGAGGATCCTACGAGCAGTACTTC. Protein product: CASNRGGRGSYEQYF.

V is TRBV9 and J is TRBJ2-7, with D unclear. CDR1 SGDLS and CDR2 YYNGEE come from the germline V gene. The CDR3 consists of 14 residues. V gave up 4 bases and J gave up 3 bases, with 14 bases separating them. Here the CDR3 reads CASSLLRIVYEQYF. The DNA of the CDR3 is TGTGCCAGCAGCCTGCTGCGAATCGTCTACGAGCAGTACTTC.

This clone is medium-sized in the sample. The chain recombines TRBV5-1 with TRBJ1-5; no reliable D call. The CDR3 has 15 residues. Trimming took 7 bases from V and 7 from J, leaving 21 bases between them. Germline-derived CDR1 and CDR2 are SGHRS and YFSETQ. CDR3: CASREGLSGGQPQHF. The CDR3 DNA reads TGCGCCAGCCGTGAAGGGCTATCGGGAGGACAGCCCCAGCATTTT.

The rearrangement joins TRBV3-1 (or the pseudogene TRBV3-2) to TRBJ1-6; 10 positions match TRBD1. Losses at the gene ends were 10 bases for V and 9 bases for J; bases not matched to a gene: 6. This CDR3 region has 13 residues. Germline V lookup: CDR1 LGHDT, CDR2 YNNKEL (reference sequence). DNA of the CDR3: TGTGCCACCCAAAGGGACAGGGGTTCACCCCTCCACTTT. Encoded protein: CATQRDRGSPLHF.